This TCR beta chain was identified in a study of blood T cell repertoires in COVID-19 (dated by TCRdb to the early 2020s). About the investigation overall: Samples from collaborators originated in the United States, Italy and Spain and spanned both the acute and convalescent phases of COVID-19. Sample metadata almost always included a de-identified subject ID, COVID-19 status, age in years and sex. The samples were drawn from the first 160 participants of the ongoing ImmuneRACE study and from 1,254 subjects provided by 6 global collaborators. A freely available public database, intended as a resource for researchers studying the immune response to SARS-CoV-2, is where the repertoires were released. The prospective study material was composed of cDNA or gDNA derived from T cells, B-cell-depleted T cells, or PBMCs. Subjects who had been exposed to COVID-19, were actively infected with it, or had recovered from it provided the deeply sampled blood TCRbeta repertoires that made up the dataset. HLA class I and class II types, where available, came from metadata supplied by the sample provider rather than from assay-based typing.

TCRbeta CDR3 regions were amplified from genomic DNA by means of the immunoSEQ Assay, a bias-controlled multiplex PCR. The study's own analysis went as follows. Within the assay, amplification of reference gene primers was used to estimate how many nucleated cells each sample contained. To quantify the absolute abundance of each unique TCRbeta CDR3 rearrangement, sequence reads were collapsed and filtered. For each sample, productive Simpson clonality was calculated by taking the square root of Simpson's diversity index across productive rearrangements. TCRdb re-hosts the immuneACCESS table, in-frame sequences only. Its copies lack some clones; in the studies checked, an unresolved V gene accounts for under half of them, and the cause for the rest is not known. The V and J calls and clone size are taken from that table; D and trimming were inferred from the DNA. The sample includes about 140,000 clones, with under 85% observed a single time. The top ten clones comprise around 10% of the sample.

Collaborating institutions collected whole blood in K2EDTA tubes following their own protocols. For TCRbeta analysis, collaborators shipped samples in one of three forms: frozen whole blood, isolated PBMCs, or DNA extracted from either of those sample types. General study outcomes and caveats: How much clinical and demographic metadata was included differed by source and by participant, and the metadata was provided uncurated.

Comment on this clone: Its antigen has not been determined. No base quality values were provided; no much bigger clone lies one nucleotide off.

This receptor was obtained from a woman older than 75 in a cohort sampled during active or convalescent COVID-19. Sequenced input: peripheral blood.

The CDR3 sequence is CSVLLLRDSEAFF. In nucleotides, the sequence is TGCAGCGTCCTACTGCTCCGGGACAGTGAAGCTTTCTTT. The rearranged segments are TRBV29-1 and TRBJ1-1, and TRBD1 matches 7 of the central bases. At the junction V is shortened by 6 bases and J by 7 bases; bases outside the gene matches: 11. CDR1 SQVTM and CDR2 ANQGSEA were looked up in the germline V gene. The CDR3 numbers 13 residues from cysteine through phenylalanine. Only CDR3 DNA is held: 39 bases, read in frame from base 1.